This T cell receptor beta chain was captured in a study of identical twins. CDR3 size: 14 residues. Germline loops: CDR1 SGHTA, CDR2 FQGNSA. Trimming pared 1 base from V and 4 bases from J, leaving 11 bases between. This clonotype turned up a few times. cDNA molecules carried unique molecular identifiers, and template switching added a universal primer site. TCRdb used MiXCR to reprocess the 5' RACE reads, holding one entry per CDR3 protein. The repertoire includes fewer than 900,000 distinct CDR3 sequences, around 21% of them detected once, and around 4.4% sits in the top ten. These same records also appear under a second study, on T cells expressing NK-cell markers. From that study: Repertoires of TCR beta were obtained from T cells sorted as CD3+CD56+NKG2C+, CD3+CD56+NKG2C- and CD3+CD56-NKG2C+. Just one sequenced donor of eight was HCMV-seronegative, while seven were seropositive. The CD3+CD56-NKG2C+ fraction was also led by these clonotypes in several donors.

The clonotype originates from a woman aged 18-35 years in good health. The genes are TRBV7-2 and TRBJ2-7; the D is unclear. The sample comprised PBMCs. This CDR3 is CASSLGAQQYEQYF. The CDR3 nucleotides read TGTGCCAGCAGCTTAGGGGCACAGCAATACGAGCAGTACTTC.